One and the same sample provided the 25 T cell receptor beta chains below, sequenced in a study of T cell repertoires in cytomegalovirus infection. One entry per CDR3 protein results from TCRdb running MiXCR on the reads. The sample has about 190,000 distinct CDR3 sequences, roughly 27% seen once; the top ten hold roughly 31%. The sequenced sample consisted of PBMCs. The source is a human donor in good health (CMV status not recorded). Some clones in this sample may be carry-over from other donors' samples.

This clonotype was counted between two and nine times. The chain links TRBV5-1 to TRBJ1-2; 7 nucleotides line up with TRBD1. V shed 6 bases and J 4 bases; nucleotides not matched to a gene: 15. Germline values: CDR1 SGHRS, CDR2 YFSETQ. The CDR3 runs to 16 residues. CDR3 sequence (DNA): TGCGCCAGCACCCCGGGCGGGACAGTCACCTTCTATGGCTACACCTTC. Its translation: CASTPGGTVTFYGYTF.

The chain links TRBV12-3 or TRBV12-4 to TRBJ1-1; no clear D. Trimming stripped 8 bases from V and 3 bases from J, with 13 bases between. The CDR3 spans 13 residues. The CDR3, as DNA: TGTGCCAGCGCTAATGCGTGGGACACTGAAGCTTTCTTT. Its protein is CASANAWDTEAFF.

This clonotype was seen ten or more times. The CDR3 here is CASSLSVGGRENIQYF. The CDR3 DNA is TGTGCCAGCAGCTTAAGTGTCGGGGGGAGGGAAAACATTCAGTACTTC. This sequence joins TRBV7-2 and TRBJ2-4; TRBD2 matches 7 bases. CDR3 size: 16 residues. Trimming took 2 bases from V and 5 from J; bases not matched to a gene: 9. CDR1 SGHTA and CDR2 FQGNSA come from the germline V gene.

The rearrangement joins TRBV2 to TRBJ1-2; 8 bases agree with TRBD1. The ends lost 6 bases at V and 5 bases at J; junction bases unmatched: 14. CDR3 size: 16 residues. Germline-derived CDR1 and CDR2 are SNHLY and FYNNEI. CDR3 sequence: CASRSGTGGALYGYTF. DNA of the CDR3: TGTGCCAGCAGGTCCGGGACAGGCGGGGCTCTTTATGGCTACACCTTC. Full variable domain (missing parts from reference TRBV2 and TRBJ1-2): EPEVTQTPSHQVTQMGQEVILRCVPISNHLYFYWYRQILGQKVEFLVSFYNNEISEKSEIFDDQFSVERPDGSNFTLKIRSTKLEDSAMYFCASRSGTGGALYGYTFGSGTRLTVV.

This clonotype has a count of ten or more. The chain has TRBV7-8 and TRBJ2-1; TRBD2 agrees at 10 bases. The CDR3 totals 19 residues. With V trimmed by 5 bases and J by 0 bases, 13 bases remained unmatched. Germline values: CDR1 SGHVS, CDR2 FQNEAQ. CDR3 coding DNA: TGTGCCAGCAGCCGAGGGCTAGCGGGGGCCCAGAGCTCCTACAATGAGCAGTTCTTC. This sequence encodes CASSRGLAGAQSSYNEQFF.

This clonotype came up a few times. The chain uses TRBV20-1 and TRBJ1-1; D is uncertain. This CDR3 region has 11 residues. The germline gives CDR1 DFQATT, CDR2 SNEGSKA (reference sequence). Between the trimmed V and J ends, which lost 0 bases and 8 bases, there was a span of 7 bases. The CDR3 loop is CSARDETEAFF. CDR3 bases: TGCAGTGCTAGAGATGAGACCGAAGCTTTCTTT.

The rearrangement uses TRBV7-9 and TRBJ2-3; TRBD1 or TRBD2 may be the D gene (7 bases each). Per the germline V gene, CDR1 is SEHNR and CDR2 is FQNEAQ (reference sequence). This CDR3 has 15 amino acids. Trimming took off 4 bases at V and 5 bases at J, with 16 bases between the two ends. The CDR3 is CASSSAGPGGDTQYF. CDR3 DNA: TGTGCCAGCAGCTCAGCGGGGCCAGGGGGAGATACGCAGTATTTT.

Ten or more counts support this clonotype. This chain links TRBV7-9 with TRBJ1-1, with TRBD1 matching over 10 bases. V lost 5 bases, J lost 6 bases, and 9 bases stayed unmatched. The length of the CDR3 is 15 residues. Germline values: CDR1 SEHNR, CDR2 FQNEAQ (reference sequence). The CDR3 DNA is TGTGCCAGCAGCCATCCTTTCGACAGGGGGCCTGAAGCTTTCTTT. Translated, it gives CASSHPFDRGPEAFF. The full variable domain, its missing parts supplied by reference TRBV7-9 and TRBJ1-1, is DTGVSQNPRHKITKRGQNVTFRCDPISEHNRLYWYRQTLGQGPEFLTYFQNEAQLEKSRLLSDRFSAERPKGSFSTLEIQRTEQGDSAMYLCASSHPFDRGPEAFFGQGTRLTVV.

Here the CDR3 reads CAISARGTSGGPITDTQYF. As DNA, the CDR3 is TGTGCCATCAGCGCCCGAGGGACTAGCGGGGGCCCTATCACAGATACGCAGTATTTT. The V and J genes are TRBV10-3 and TRBJ2-3; 14 bases agree with TRBD2. The length of the CDR3 is 19 residues. V trimming: 6 bases; J trimming: 2 bases; junction bases outside the gene matches: 13. Germline-derived CDR1 and CDR2 are ENHRY and SYGVKD.

Many counts were recorded for this clonotype. The chain carries TRBV7-2 and TRBJ2-5; TRBD1 is a possible D gene (6 bases). The V gene's germline CDR1 is SGHTA and CDR2 FQGNSA. V was trimmed by 5 bases and J by 1 base, leaving 11 bases between them. The CDR3 has 14 amino acids. The CDR3, as DNA: TGTGCCAGCAGCCCGACAGGCTTCCAAGAGACCCAGTACTTC. Its translation is CASSPTGFQETQYF.

The V call is TRBV4-1, the J call TRBJ2-7; 9 bases are shared with TRBD1. Per germline, CDR1 MGHRA and CDR2 YSYEKL. Trimming removed 1 base from V and 4 bases from J; junction bases left unmatched: 5. This CDR3 has 15 amino acids. CDR3 sequence: CASSQVTGGTYEQYF. The CDR3 region has the DNA TGCGCCAGCAGCCAAGTGACAGGGGGTACGTACGAGCAGTACTTC.

V and J are TRBV15 and TRBJ2-1, with 11 bases lining up with TRBD2. V was pared by 0 bases and J by 5 bases, with 9 bases of the junction left unmatched. The CDR3 sequence is 18 residues long. Germline V gene lookup returns CDR1 LNHNV and CDR2 YYDKDF (reference sequence). CDR3 DNA sequence: TGTGCCACCAGCAGAGATCGGGCTAGCGGGGGGAGGAACAATGAGCAGTTCTTC. Its translation is CATSRDRASGGRNNEQFF.

The genes are TRBV20-1 and TRBJ2-1; 12 bases map to TRBD1. Germline trimming cut 6 bases from V and 6 bases from J; bases unmatched to any gene: 12. Germline CDR1 DFQATT, CDR2 SNEGSKA (reference sequence). This CDR3 has 16 residues. The chain's CDR3 is CSAPRDGDRGRNEQFF. In nucleotides, the CDR3 is TGCAGTGCCCCTCGGGACGGGGACAGGGGGCGCAATGAGCAGTTCTTC.

The rearrangement uses TRBV12-3 or TRBV12-4 and TRBJ2-5; possibly TRBD1 for D (5 bases). The CDR3 has 15 residues. V shed 2 bases and J shed 5 bases, with 15 bases lying between them. CDR3 coding DNA: TGTGCCAGCAGTTTAAGTGACAGCCCATCCGAGACCCAGTACTTC. Residues: CASSLSDSPSETQYF.

This clonotype was detected only a few times. The J gene is TRBJ2-1, the V gene TRBV7-2, with 10 bases that match TRBD2. Germline CDR1 and CDR2: SGHTA and FQGNSA. The CDR3 is 15 amino acids. V lost 5 bases to trimming and J lost 4 bases; unmatched junction nucleotides: 5. CDR3 sequence reads: CASSGRTSGYNEQFF. CDR3 coding DNA: TGTGCCAGCAGCGGACGGACTAGCGGATACAATGAGCAGTTCTTC.

The V gene is TRBV6-4, the J gene TRBJ2-2, with D perhaps TRBD2 (6 bases). V lost 5 bases and J lost 2, with 12 bases in between. The CDR3 has 15 residues. The germline V gene has CDR1 MRHNA and CDR2 SNTAGT. The CDR3 loop reads CASSPGEDNTGELFF. CDR3 sequence (DNA): TGTGCCAGCAGTCCCGGGGAGGACAACACCGGGGAGCTGTTTTTT.

The sample holds a few counts of this clonotype. The V and J genes are TRBV2 and TRBJ2-2; D perhaps matches TRBD2 (5 bases). Germline lookup yields CDR1 SNHLY and CDR2 FYNNEI. This CDR3 comprises 14 residues. Deletions cut 6 bases from V and 0 bases from J, with 8 bases between. This CDR3 is CASRRASNTGELFF. Written as DNA, the CDR3 is TGTGCCAGCAGGCGGGCCTCGAACACCGGGGAGCTGTTTTTT.

As to this clonotype: This could be a read error, since a much larger clone is one nucleotide away. The rearrangement uses TRBV11-3 and TRBJ2-1; the D gene is possibly TRBD2 (5 bases). V shed 0 bases and J shed 9 bases, with 12 bases lying between them. The CDR3 loop spans 14 amino acids. CDR1 and CDR2 from the germline V gene are SGHNT and YENEEA. The chain's CDR3 is CASSLDPWAGEQFF. The CDR3 nucleotides read TGTGCCAGCAGCTTAGATCCGTGGGCGGGTGAGCAGTTCTTC.

The CDR3 DNA reads TGCGCCAGCAGCTTGGCCGGGCGGACTAGCACAGATACGCAGTATTTT. It encodes CASSLAGRTSTDTQYF. This sequence joins TRBV5-1 and TRBJ2-3, with a weak D call TRBD2 (5 bases). The CDR3 totals 16 residues. Trimming removed 0 bases from V and 0 bases from J, with 11 bases in between. Germline values: CDR1 SGHRS, CDR2 YFSETQ.

This clonotype was counted between two and nine times. The J gene is TRBJ2-5, the V gene TRBV7-9; the D gene could be TRBD1 or TRBD2 (5 bases each). The CDR3 sequence is 12 residues long. Germline CDR1 and CDR2: SEHNR and FQNEAQ (reference sequence). Trimming removed 5 bases at V and 5 bases at J, with 9 bases between. The CDR3 bases are TGTGCCAGCAGCATGGGGGTGGAGACCCAGTACTTC. Its translation: CASSMGVETQYF.

With regard to this clonotype: This could be a read error, since a much larger clone is one nucleotide away. V gene TRBV7-8 combines with J gene TRBJ2-3, with 7 bases aligning to TRBD1. The CDR3 extends over 17 amino acids. Per germline, CDR1 SGHVS and CDR2 FQNEAQ. V dropped 2 bases and J dropped 6; count of bases not matched to a gene: 14. The CDR3 DNA follows: TGTGCCAGCAGCTTACGGGGCGACAGGGACACCTGGGATACGCAGTATTTT. Its protein is CASSLRGDRDTWDTQYF. The full variable domain, completed using reference TRBV7-8 and TRBJ2-3, is GAGVSQSPRYKVAKRGQDVALRCDPISGHVSLFWYQQALGQGPEFLTYFQNEAQLDKSGLPSDRFFAERPEGSVSTLKIQRTQQEDSAVYLCASSLRGDRDTWDTQYFGPGTRLTVL.

The V gene is TRBV20-1, the J gene TRBJ1-4, with a tentative D call TRBD1 (5 bases). CDR1 DFQATT and CDR2 SNEGSKA come from the germline V gene (reference sequence). The CDR3 sequence is 15 residues long. Trimming cost V 3 bases and J 0 bases, with 11 bases left between them. CDR3 protein: CSAREWGATNEKLFF. The CDR3, as DNA: TGCAGTGCTAGGGAATGGGGGGCAACTAATGAAAAACTGTTTTTT.

A note on this clonotype: With a much larger clone just one base away, this may be a read error. The genes are TRBV7-2 and TRBJ1-6, with D hard to call. V lost 4 bases and J lost 10, with 11 bases in between. Germline V gene lookup returns CDR1 SGHTA and CDR2 FQGNSA. This CDR3 has 13 residues. The DNA for the CDR3 is TGTGCCAGCAGCTCCGGAAGGAGGTCACCCCTCCACTTT. As protein: CASSSGRRSPLHF.

This clonotype appeared a single time. One end of the junction does not line up with germline, which may come from a read error. The V and J genes are TRBV7-2 and TRBJ2-2; D call uncertain. CDR3 length: 15 amino acids. Looked up from germline, CDR1 is SGHTA and CDR2 is FQGNSA. The CDR3 DNA reads as TGTGCCAGCAGCTTAAGTCAGGCAAACACCGCGGAGCTGTTTTTT. This gives the protein CASSLSQANTAELFF.

This clonotype has only a few counts. The V call is TRBV28, the J call TRBJ1-5; 8 nucleotides match TRBD1. Per germline, CDR1 MDHEN and CDR2 SYDVKM. After removal of 5 bases from V and 7 bases from J, the junction contained 7 bases not matched to a gene. The CDR3 runs to 14 residues. The CDR3 region has the DNA TGTGCCAGCAGTAGTCGGACAGGGTGGCAGCCCCAGCATTTT. The encoded protein is CASSSRTGWQPQHF.